This TCR beta chain was sequenced during a study of blood T cell repertoires in COVID-19. The germline gives CDR1 SGHAT, CDR2 FQNNGV. The CDR3 is made up of 16 amino acids. Germline trimming cut 4 bases from V and 7 bases from J; bases unmatched to any gene: 9. In terms of age and location, participants ranged from about 18 to 95 years and lived in about 25 US areas. Participants reported their clinical history, and cohort assignment relied on those reports. Up to 2 weeks before entering the study, exposed participants had met a COVID-19 case. Original handling: Amplification from reference gene primers served as the basis for estimated nucleated cell counts. Repertoires were generated with immunoSEQ multiplex PCR, while TCRdb's copy carries only in-frame clones and drops some. The DNA gave D and trimming, while V, J and clone size come from that table. Among about 220,000 clones, roughly 89% were seen once, and the ten largest hold about 15%.

The sequenced sample was PBMCs or T cells enriched from blood (not recorded which). The receptor was isolated from a man aged 30 to 39 who had been exposed to COVID-19. The gene calls are TRBV11-2 and TRBJ1-6; 8 bases match TRBD1. The CDR3 DNA sequence: TGTGCCAGCAGCTCCTCTCCCGGGACAGGAAATTCACCCCTCCACTTT. This translates into CASSSSPGTGNSPLHF.